The 29 T cell receptor beta chains in this list originate from one sample, sequenced in a study of blood T cell repertoires in COVID-19. Assay: immunoSEQ multiplex PCR; the TCRdb copy retains only in-frame clones and omits some. This table holds hundreds of thousands of clones, around 86% found once. Material for sequencing was peripheral blood. The receptors stem from a woman aged 25-40 years with active or convalescent COVID-19.

The rearrangement uses TRBV25-1 and TRBJ1-1; 10 bases align to TRBD1. CDR3 length: 13 amino acids. The germline V gene encodes CDR1 MGHDK and CDR2 SYGVNS. After removal of 6 bases from V and 4 bases from J, the junction contained 2 bases not matched to a gene. As DNA, the CDR3 is TGTGCCAGCAGCCGACAGGGGGCCACTGAAGCTTTCTTT. Its translation is CASSRQGATEAFF.

The rearrangement joins TRBV10-3 to TRBJ2-3, with D perhaps TRBD1 (5 bases). Germline V gene data show CDR1 as ENHRY and CDR2 as SYGVKD. The CDR3 length is 14 residues. Trimming shortened V by 4 bases and J by 4 bases, and 12 bases separated the two germline ends. The CDR3: CAISARTGSDTQYF. As DNA, the CDR3 is TGTGCCATCAGTGCCCGAACAGGTTCAGATACGCAGTATTTT.

This clone has a single count. The chain employs TRBV20-1 and TRBJ2-1; no clear D. CDR1 and CDR2 from the germline V gene are DFQATT and SNEGSKA (reference sequence). V dropped 7 bases and J dropped 4 bases, with 8 bases sitting between them. The CDR3 totals 11 residues. DNA of the CDR3: TGCAGTGTTCTGAGTTACAATGAGCAGTTCTTC. It specifies CSVLSYNEQFF.

The chain links TRBV10-3 to TRBJ2-1, with TRBD2 matching over 8 bases. The J segment lost 7 bases and the V segment lost 4 bases, leaving 6 bases of the junction unmatched. Germline V gene lookup returns CDR1 ENHRY and CDR2 SYGVKD. This CDR3 has 14 amino acids. The CDR3 region has the DNA TGTGCCATCAGTGCCAGCGGGAGCACGAATGAGCAGTTCTTC. Translated, it gives CAISASGSTNEQFF.

The gene calls are TRBV30 and TRBJ1-1, with a tentative D call TRBD1 (6 bases). V was shortened by 3 bases and J by 6 bases, with 17 bases between the two germline ends. Germline V lookup: CDR1 GTSNPN, CDR2 SVGIG (reference sequence). The CDR3 loop spans 14 amino acids. The CDR3 spells CAWSGPEQGAEAFF. DNA of the CDR3: TGTGCCTGGAGCGGCCCAGAACAGGGTGCTGAAGCTTTCTTT.

This chain connects TRBV11-2 to TRBJ1-6; the D is unclear. Germline V gives CDR1 SGHAT, CDR2 FQNNGV. The CDR3 consists of 11 residues. The V end was cut by 2 bases, the J end by 18 bases, with 11 bases between. CDR3 sequence (DNA): TGTGCCAGCAGCTTATCCGGTCCTTCCCACTTT. Encoded protein: CASSLSGPSHF.

V and J are TRBV7-8 and TRBJ2-7; 12 nucleotides line up with TRBD2. The CDR3 contains 15 residues. Trimming removed 2 bases from V and 5 bases from J; junction bases left unmatched: 4. Germline V gives CDR1 SGHVS, CDR2 FQNEAQ. Written as DNA, the CDR3 is TGTGCCAGCAGCTTACTGGGACTAGCGGGCGACGAGCAGTACTTC. This translates into CASSLLGLAGDEQYF.

The rearrangement uses TRBV24-1 and TRBJ2-7, with D unresolved. Germline-derived CDR1 and CDR2 are KGHDR and SFDVKD. The V end was cut by 8 bases, the J end by 0 bases, with 13 bases between. This CDR3 is built from 14 residues. The DNA for the CDR3 is TGTGCCACCAAGTCGTTGGAGAGCTCCTACGAGCAGTACTTC. It specifies CATKSLESSYEQYF.

This rearrangement joins TRBV27 to TRBJ2-7; the D gene is possibly TRBD2 (5 bases). The CDR3 extends over 13 amino acids. The germline CDR1 and CDR2 sequences are MNHEY and SMNVEV (reference sequence). With 5 bases removed from V and 3 bases from J, the gap between germline ends came to 11 bases. CDR3 residues: CASSPDGLYEQYF. The CDR3 DNA follows: TGTGCCAGCAGTCCCGACGGACTCTACGAGCAGTACTTC.

This clone was counted once. V usage is TRBV28 and J usage is TRBJ1-2; 7 nucleotides line up with TRBD1. The CDR3 spans 14 residues. Germline CDR1 MDHEN, CDR2 SYDVKM. Unmatched junction bases numbered 10, after V lost 4 bases and J lost 8 bases. CDR3 sequence (DNA): TGTGCCAGCAGTTCGGCAGGGGGTTCTGGGGGCTACACCTTC. This codes for CASSSAGGSGGYTF.

The gene calls are TRBV5-6 and TRBJ1-4; possible D gene TRBD1, 5 bases. This CDR3 region has 15 residues. Trimming left V 4 bases short and J 8 bases short, with 18 bases between. Germline V gives CDR1 SGHDT, CDR2 YYEEEE. Here the CDR3 reads CASSLTGRQQEKLFF. CDR3 DNA: TGTGCCAGCAGCCTGACCGGGCGACAGCAGGAAAAACTGTTTTTT.

The chain employs TRBV30 and TRBJ1-1; D ambiguous. Trimming removed 5 bases at V and 1 base at J, with 5 bases between. The germline gives CDR1 GTSNPN, CDR2 SVGIG (reference sequence). This CDR3 comprises 11 residues. The CDR3 coding sequence is TGTGCCTGGGCAGGGAACACTGAAGCTTTCTTT. Residues: CAWAGNTEAFF. Variable domain in full (rest from reference TRBV30 and TRBJ1-1): SQTIHQWPATLVQPVGSPLSLECTVEGTSNPNLYWYRQAAGRGLQLLFYSVGIGQISSEVPQNLSASRPQDRQFILSSKKLLLSDSGFYLCAWAGNTEAFFGQGTRLTVV.

This rearrangement joins TRBV6-1 to TRBJ1-6; TRBD1 might be the D (5 bases). The CDR3 is 14 residues long. Trimming removed 3 bases from V and 9 bases from J, with 12 bases in between. Germline CDR1 is MNHNS and CDR2 is SASEGT. CDR3 sequence (DNA): TGTGCCAGCAGTGATCCGGGACTACCTTCACCCCTCCACTTT. It codes for CASSDPGLPSPLHF.

The gene calls are TRBV5-1 and TRBJ1-1; maybe TRBD1 (5 bases). CDR1 is SGHRS and CDR2 is YFSETQ in the germline V gene. This CDR3 has 14 amino acids. The germline V and J ends were trimmed by 4 bases and 5 bases, with 15 bases remaining between them. The CDR3 spells CASSLRGTQTEAFF. The CDR3 DNA follows: TGCGCCAGCAGCCTTCGGGGGACCCAGACTGAAGCTTTCTTT.

The gene calls are TRBV18 and TRBJ2-3; no reliable D call. Germline V gene data show CDR1 as KGHSH and CDR2 as LQKENI. V lost 2 bases, J lost 2 bases, and 8 bases lay in between. The CDR3 runs 14 residues. The CDR3 reads CASSPIDTTDTQYF. The DNA of the CDR3 is TGTGCCAGCTCACCAATCGACACCACAGATACGCAGTATTTT.

This clone showed up just a few times. The genes are TRBV30 and TRBJ1-3; TRBD1 agrees at 8 bases. J was trimmed by 4 bases and V by 4 bases; bases with no gene match: 9. The CDR3 runs 15 residues. The germline gives CDR1 GTSNPN, CDR2 SVGIG (reference sequence). DNA for the CDR3: TGTGCCTGGAACAAACCAGGGGGCCGGGGAAACACCATATATTTT. Residues: CAWNKPGGRGNTIYF.

V is TRBV7-2 and J is TRBJ2-5; the D gene is possibly TRBD2 (7 bases). The germline gives CDR1 SGHTA, CDR2 FQGNSA. The CDR3 covers 14 residues. Deletions cut 5 bases from V and 4 bases from J, with 14 bases between. CDR3 coding DNA: TGTGCCAGCAGCGACCGGGGGGCCCTAGAGACCCAGTACTTC. This codes for CASSDRGALETQYF.

The chain combines TRBV28 with TRBJ1-1, with D hard to call. The V gene's germline CDR1 is MDHEN and CDR2 SYDVKM. V shed 5 bases and J shed 1 base, with 5 bases lying between them. The CDR3 covers 12 residues. CDR3 nucleotide sequence: TGTGCCAGCAGTCCCCAGAACACTGAAGCTTTCTTT. Translating gives CASSPQNTEAFF.

The chain recombines TRBV25-1 with TRBJ2-1; 7 bases are a match to TRBD1. The J segment lost 4 bases and the V segment lost 6 bases, leaving 15 bases of the junction unmatched. The germline V gene encodes CDR1 MGHDK and CDR2 SYGVNS. This CDR3 has 17 amino acids. The CDR3 here is CASSVDPTGFSYNEQFF. CDR3 in DNA: TGTGCCAGCAGCGTAGACCCGACAGGGTTTTCTTACAATGAGCAGTTCTTC.

This chain connects TRBV6-5 to TRBJ1-5; 8 nucleotides agree with TRBD1. This CDR3 region has 15 residues. CDR1 is MNHEY, CDR2 SVGAGI, per germline. The J segment lost 3 bases and the V segment lost 4 bases, leaving 5 bases of the junction unmatched. CDR3 nucleotide sequence: TGTGCCAGCAGTTCCGGACAGGGAAACAATCAGCCCCAGCATTTT. This sequence encodes CASSSGQGNNQPQHF.

This clone appeared a single time. This sample also contains other DNA sequences that code for the same CDR3. This chain connects TRBV5-1 to TRBJ2-2; D might be TRBD2 (6 bases). This CDR3 is 15 amino acids long. With 1 base removed from V and 4 bases from J, the gap between germline ends came to 11 bases. CDR1 and CDR2 from the germline V gene are SGHRS and YFSETQ. CDR3 in DNA: TGCGCCAGCAGCTTGACCTCCGGGGGCACCGGGGAGCTGTTTTTT. Its protein product is CASSLTSGGTGELFF.

The chain carries TRBV19 and TRBJ2-7; tentatively, D is TRBD2 (6 bases). The CDR3 spans 14 residues. Germline CDR1 LNHDA, CDR2 SQIVND (reference sequence). The germline V and J ends were trimmed by 5 bases and 0 bases, with 11 bases remaining between them. This CDR3 is CASSSTRISYEQYF. The CDR3 nucleotides are TGTGCCAGTAGTTCGACTAGGATCTCCTACGAGCAGTACTTC.

The chain carries TRBV15 and TRBJ2-7; D might be TRBD1 (7 bases). CDR1 is LNHNV and CDR2 is YYDKDF in the germline V gene (reference sequence). V was trimmed by 3 bases and J by 5 bases, leaving 26 bases between them. The CDR3 spans 18 residues. The chain's CDR3 is CATSRGGQDEGLSDEQYF. DNA of the CDR3: TGTGCCACCAGCAGGGGAGGACAGGACGAGGGCCTTTCGGACGAGCAGTACTTC.

The V and J genes are TRBV4-1 and TRBJ2-2; no firm D call. This CDR3 has 14 amino acids. The V end was cut by 1 base, the J end by 4 bases, with 7 bases between. CDR1 is MGHRA, CDR2 YSYEKL, per germline. The CDR3, as DNA: TGCGCCAGCAGCCAAGGTTCGGTCACCGGGGAGCTGTTTTTT. Translation: CASSQGSVTGELFF.

The V call is TRBV6-5, the J call TRBJ2-7, with 7 bases aligning to TRBD1. In germline, CDR1 is MNHEY, CDR2 SVGAGI. CDR3 length: 14 amino acids. J gave up 2 bases and V 3 bases, and 4 bases lay outside the gene matches. CDR3 loop: CASSYRQGPYEQYF. The DNA of the CDR3 is TGTGCCAGCAGTTATCGACAGGGTCCCTACGAGCAGTACTTC.

V usage is TRBV5-1 and J usage is TRBJ1-1, with 7 positions matching TRBD1. In germline, CDR1 is SGHRS, CDR2 YFSETQ. The V segment lost 5 bases and the J segment 1 base; nucleotides outside the gene matches: 5. The CDR3 is made up of 14 amino acids. The CDR3 protein is CASSNQGGNTEAFF. Written as DNA, the CDR3 is TGCGCCAGCAGTAACCAGGGGGGGAACACTGAAGCTTTCTTT.

The chain recombines TRBV25-1 with TRBJ1-4; no firm D call. CDR1 is MGHDK, CDR2 SYGVNS, per germline. The V end was cut by 4 bases, the J end by 10 bases, with 19 bases between. This CDR3 has 15 residues. DNA for the CDR3: TGTGCCAGCAGTGTAATTCAGGATAGCGTCGGAAAACTGTTTTTT. Protein: CASSVIQDSVGKLFF.

The chain carries TRBV7-9 and TRBJ1-3; weak D call: TRBD1 (6 bases). The V end lost 5 bases, the J end lost 4 bases, and 12 bases lay between the germline ends. The CDR3 has 14 amino acids. CDR1 and CDR2 (germline): SEHNR, FQNEAQ (reference sequence). This CDR3 is CASSPTGLGNTIYF. The DNA for the CDR3 is TGTGCCAGCAGCCCAACAGGGCTCGGAAACACCATATATTTT.

The J gene is TRBJ2-3, the V gene TRBV6-5, with a weak D call TRBD2 (6 bases). The germline gives CDR1 MNHEY, CDR2 SVGAGI. Trimming stripped 8 bases from V and 1 base from J, with 16 bases between. The CDR3 is 15 residues long. The CDR3 DNA follows: TGTGCCAGCCTTTCGGGACTGGGGCGCACAGATACGCAGTATTTT. This encodes CASLSGLGRTDTQYF.